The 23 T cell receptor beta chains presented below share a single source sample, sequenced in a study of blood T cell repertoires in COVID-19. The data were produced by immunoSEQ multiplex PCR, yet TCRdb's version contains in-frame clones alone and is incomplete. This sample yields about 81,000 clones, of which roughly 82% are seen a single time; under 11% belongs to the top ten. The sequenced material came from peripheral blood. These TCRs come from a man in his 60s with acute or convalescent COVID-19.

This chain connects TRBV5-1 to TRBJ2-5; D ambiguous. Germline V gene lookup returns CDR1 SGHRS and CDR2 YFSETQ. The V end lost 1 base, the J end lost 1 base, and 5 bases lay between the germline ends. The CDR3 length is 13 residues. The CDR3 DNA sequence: TGCGCCAGCAGCTTGTACGGCCAAGAGACCCAGTACTTC. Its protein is CASSLYGQETQYF.

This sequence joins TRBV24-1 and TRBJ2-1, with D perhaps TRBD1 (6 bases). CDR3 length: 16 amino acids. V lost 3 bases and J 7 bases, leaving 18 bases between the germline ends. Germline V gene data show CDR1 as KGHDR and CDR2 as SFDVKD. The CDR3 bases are TGTGCCACCAGTGATCCACGTTCCGGGACAACAAATGAGCAGTTCTTC. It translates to CATSDPRSGTTNEQFF.

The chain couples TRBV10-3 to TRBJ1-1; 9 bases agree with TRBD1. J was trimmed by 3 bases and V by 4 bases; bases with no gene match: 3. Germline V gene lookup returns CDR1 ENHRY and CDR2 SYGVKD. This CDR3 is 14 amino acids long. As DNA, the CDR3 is TGTGCCATCAGTGCCAGGACAGGGGACACTGAAGCTTTCTTT. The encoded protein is CAISARTGDTEAFF.

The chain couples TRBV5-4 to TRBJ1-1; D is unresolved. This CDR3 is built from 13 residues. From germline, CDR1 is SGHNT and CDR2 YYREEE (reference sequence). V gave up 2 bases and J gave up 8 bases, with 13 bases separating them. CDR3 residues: CASSLRSGGEAFF. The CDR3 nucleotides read TGTGCCAGCAGCTTAAGGTCGGGAGGGGAAGCTTTCTTT.

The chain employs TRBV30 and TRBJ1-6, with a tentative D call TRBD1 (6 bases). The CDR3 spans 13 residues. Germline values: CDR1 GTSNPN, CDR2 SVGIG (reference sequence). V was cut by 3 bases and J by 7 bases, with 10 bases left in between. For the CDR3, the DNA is TGTGCCTGGAGGGGGGGGCGGAATTCACCCCTCCACTTT. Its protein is CAWRGGRNSPLHF.

The DNA for the CDR3 is TGTGCCAGCAGCCGCTCAGAATCCTACGAGCAGTACTTC. This gives the protein CASSRSESYEQYF. The V and J genes are TRBV2 and TRBJ2-7, with D unclear. The length of the CDR3 is 13 residues. V was pared by 6 bases and J by 1 base, with 10 bases between. Germline V lookup: CDR1 SNHLY, CDR2 FYNNEI.

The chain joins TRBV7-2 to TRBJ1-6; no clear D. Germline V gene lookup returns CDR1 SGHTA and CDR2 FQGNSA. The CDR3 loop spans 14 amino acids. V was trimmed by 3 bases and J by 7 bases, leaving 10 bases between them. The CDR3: CASSFNSPNSPLHF. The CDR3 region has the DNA TGTGCCAGCAGCTTTAACAGCCCAAATTCACCCCTCCACTTT.

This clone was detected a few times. CDR3 in DNA: TGTGCCAGCAGCGGCAGACTAGCACAAGAGCAGTTCTTC. Translating it yields CASSGRLAQEQFF. The chain employs TRBV7-8 and TRBJ2-1; 7 bases map to TRBD2. The CDR3 length is 13 residues. The germline gives CDR1 SGHVS, CDR2 FQNEAQ. Trimming took 5 bases from V and 10 from J; bases not matched to a gene: 8. Drawing the rest from reference TRBV7-8 and TRBJ2-1, the complete variable domain is GAGVSQSPRYKVAKRGQDVALRCDPISGHVSLFWYQQALGQGPEFLTYFQNEAQLDKSGLPSDRFFAERPEGSVSTLKIQRTQQEDSAVYLCASSGRLAQEQFFGPGTRLTVL.

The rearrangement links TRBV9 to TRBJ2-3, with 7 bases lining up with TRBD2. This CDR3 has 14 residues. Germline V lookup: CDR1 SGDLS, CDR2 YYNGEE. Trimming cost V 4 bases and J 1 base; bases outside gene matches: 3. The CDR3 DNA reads TGTGCCAGCAGCTCCAGCGGGGGCACAGATACGCAGTATTTT. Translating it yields CASSSSGGTDTQYF.

The CDR3 coding sequence is TGCGCCAGCAGCAAAGGGCAGGGGAGTCAGCCCCAGCATTTT. As protein: CASSKGQGSQPQHF. This chain connects TRBV4-1 to TRBJ1-5; weak D call: TRBD1 (6 bases). The CDR3 runs 14 residues. Trimming left V 5 bases short and J 6 bases short, with 14 bases between. Germline loops: CDR1 MGHRA, CDR2 YSYEKL.

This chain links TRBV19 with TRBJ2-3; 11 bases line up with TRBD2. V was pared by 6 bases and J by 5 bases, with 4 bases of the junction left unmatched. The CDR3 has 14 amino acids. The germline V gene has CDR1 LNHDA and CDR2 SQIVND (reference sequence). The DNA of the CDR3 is TGTGCCAGTAGACTAGCGGGAGATGTAGATACGCAGTATTTT. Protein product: CASRLAGDVDTQYF.

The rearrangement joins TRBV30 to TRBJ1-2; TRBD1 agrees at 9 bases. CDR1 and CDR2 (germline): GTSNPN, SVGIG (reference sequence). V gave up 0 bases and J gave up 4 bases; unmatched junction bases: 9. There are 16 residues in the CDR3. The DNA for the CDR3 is TGTGCCTGGAGTGTAGGGGGTGGGGGACAGGGCTATGGCTACACCTTC. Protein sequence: CAWSVGGGGQGYGYTF. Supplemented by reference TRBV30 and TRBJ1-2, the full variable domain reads SQTIHQWPATLVQPVGSPLSLECTVEGTSNPNLYWYRQAAGRGLQLLFYSVGIGQISSEVPQNLSASRPQDRQFILSSKKLLLSDSGFYLCAWSVGGGGQGYGYTFGSGTRLTVV.

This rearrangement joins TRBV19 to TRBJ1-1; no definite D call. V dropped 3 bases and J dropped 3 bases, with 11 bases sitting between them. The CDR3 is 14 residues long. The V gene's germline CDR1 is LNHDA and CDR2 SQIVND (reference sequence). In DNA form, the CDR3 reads TGTGCCAGTAGTATCGATCCGACATACACTGAAGCTTTCTTT. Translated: CASSIDPTYTEAFF.

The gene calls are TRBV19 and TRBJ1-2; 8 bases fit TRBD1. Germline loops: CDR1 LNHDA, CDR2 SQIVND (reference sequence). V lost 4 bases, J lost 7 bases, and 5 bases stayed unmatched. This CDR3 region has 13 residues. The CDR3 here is CASSTQGVSGYTF. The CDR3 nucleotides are TGTGCCAGTAGTACACAGGGGGTGTCTGGCTACACCTTC. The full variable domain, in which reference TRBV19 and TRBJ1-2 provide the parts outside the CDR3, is DGGITQSPKYLFRKEGQNVTLSCEQNLNHDAMYWYRQDPGQGLRLIYYSQIVNDFQKGDIAEGYSVSREKKESFPLTVTSAQKNPTAFYLCASSTQGVSGYTFGSGTRLTVV.

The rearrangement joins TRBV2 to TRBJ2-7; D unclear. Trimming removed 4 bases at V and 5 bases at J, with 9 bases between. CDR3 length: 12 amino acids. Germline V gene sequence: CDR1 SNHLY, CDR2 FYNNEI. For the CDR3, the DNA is TGTGCCAGCAGTGCCGTAGACAACGAGCAGTACTTC. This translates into CASSAVDNEQYF.

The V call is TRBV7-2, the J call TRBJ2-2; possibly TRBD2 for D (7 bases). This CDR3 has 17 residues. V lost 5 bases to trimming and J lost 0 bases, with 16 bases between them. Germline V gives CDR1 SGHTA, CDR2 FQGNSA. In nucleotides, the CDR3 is TGTGCCAGCAGCCCCCCGGGGGGCGGGCCGAACACCGGGGAGCTGTTTTTT. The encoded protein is CASSPPGGGPNTGELFF.

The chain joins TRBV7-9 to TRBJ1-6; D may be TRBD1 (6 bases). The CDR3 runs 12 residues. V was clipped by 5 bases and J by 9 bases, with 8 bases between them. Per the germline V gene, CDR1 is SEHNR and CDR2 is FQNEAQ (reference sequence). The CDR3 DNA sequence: TGTGCCAGCAGCCCGGACAGTTCACCCCTCCACTTT. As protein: CASSPDSSPLHF.

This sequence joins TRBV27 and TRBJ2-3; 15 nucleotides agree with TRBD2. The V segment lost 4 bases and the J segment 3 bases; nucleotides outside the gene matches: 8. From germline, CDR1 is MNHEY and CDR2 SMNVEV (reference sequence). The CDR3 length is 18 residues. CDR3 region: CASSSMGLAGGWTDTQYF. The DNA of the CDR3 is TGTGCCAGCAGTTCCATGGGACTAGCGGGGGGTTGGACAGATACGCAGTATTTT.

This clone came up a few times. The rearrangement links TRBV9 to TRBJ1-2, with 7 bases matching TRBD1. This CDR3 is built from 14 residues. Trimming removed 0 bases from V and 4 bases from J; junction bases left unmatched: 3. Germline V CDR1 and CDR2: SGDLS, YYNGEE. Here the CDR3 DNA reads TGTGCCAGCAGCGTAGACAGGGGCGTCTATGGCTACACCTTC. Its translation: CASSVDRGVYGYTF.

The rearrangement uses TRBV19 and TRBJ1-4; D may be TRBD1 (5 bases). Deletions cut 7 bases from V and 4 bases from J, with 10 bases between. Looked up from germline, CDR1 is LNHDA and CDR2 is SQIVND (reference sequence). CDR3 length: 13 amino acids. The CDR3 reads CASINRNNEKLFF. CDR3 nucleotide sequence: TGTGCCAGTATCAACAGGAATAATGAAAAACTGTTTTTT.

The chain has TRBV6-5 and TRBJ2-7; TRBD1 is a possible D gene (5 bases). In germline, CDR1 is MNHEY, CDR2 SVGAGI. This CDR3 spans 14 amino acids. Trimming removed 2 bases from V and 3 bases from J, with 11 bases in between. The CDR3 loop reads CASSYGARNYEQYF. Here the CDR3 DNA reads TGTGCCAGCAGTTACGGGGCCAGGAACTACGAGCAGTACTTC.

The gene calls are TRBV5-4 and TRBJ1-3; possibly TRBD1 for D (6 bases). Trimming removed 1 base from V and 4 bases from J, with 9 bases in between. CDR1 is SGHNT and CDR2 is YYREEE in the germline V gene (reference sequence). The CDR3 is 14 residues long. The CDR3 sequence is CASSLQGPGNTIYF. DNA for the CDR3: TGTGCCAGCAGCTTGCAGGGGCCAGGAAACACCATATATTTT.

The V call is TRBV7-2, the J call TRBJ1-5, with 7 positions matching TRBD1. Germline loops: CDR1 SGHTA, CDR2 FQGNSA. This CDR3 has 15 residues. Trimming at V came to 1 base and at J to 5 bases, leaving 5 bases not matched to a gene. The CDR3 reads CASSLGQGRDQPQHF. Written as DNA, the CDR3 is TGTGCCAGCAGCTTAGGACAGGGAAGAGATCAGCCCCAGCATTTT.